The 22 T cell receptor beta chains given below trace back to one sample, sequenced in a study of cytomegalovirus exposure and HLA in healthy donors. PCR primers comprised 60 Vbeta and 13 Jbeta primers. The table came from immunoSEQ multiplex PCR; TCRdb's copy has only in-frame clones and leaves some out. The sample table sets out 50,000 to 55,000 clones. The sequenced sample was PBMCs. Receptors were obtained from a woman aged 60-75 years in good health and CMV-seropositive.

The V and J genes are TRBV11-2 and TRBJ1-2, with D hard to call. The V end was cut by 5 bases, the J end by 1 base, with 8 bases between. The length of the CDR3 is 13 residues. Per the germline V gene, CDR1 is SGHAT and CDR2 is FQNNGV. The CDR3 DNA is TGTGCCAGCAGCGTCAGTCTTAACTATGGCTACACCTTC. Encoded protein: CASSVSLNYGYTF. Full variable domain (remainder filled in from reference TRBV11-2 and TRBJ1-2): EAGVAQSPRYKIIEKRQSVAFWCNPISGHATLYWYQQILGQGPKLLIQFQNNGVVDDSQLPKDRFSAERLKGVDSTLKIQPAKLEDSAVYLCASSVSLNYGYTFGSGTRLTVV.

V is TRBV6-4 and J is TRBJ2-7; 7 bases map to TRBD1. This CDR3 region has 13 residues. V shed 6 bases, J shed 6 bases, and the junction held 8 bases outside the gene matches. Germline V lookup: CDR1 MRHNA, CDR2 SNTAGT. CDR3 DNA: TGTGCCAGCAGCCGGGACAGCCAGTCCGAGCAGTACTTC. The encoded protein is CASSRDSQSEQYF.

This rearrangement joins TRBV6-1 to TRBJ1-2, with 11 bases lining up with TRBD1. This CDR3 has 14 amino acids. The germline gives CDR1 MNHNS, CDR2 SASEGT. The junction had 4 bases not matched to a gene; V was cut back by 5 bases and J by 5 bases. In DNA form, the CDR3 reads TGTGCCAGCAGTTCCGGGACAGGGGGGTATGGCTACACCTTC. Protein sequence: CASSSGTGGYGYTF.

The chain combines TRBV6-6 with TRBJ2-7; weak D call: TRBD1 (6 bases). Germline V gene lookup returns CDR1 MNHNY and CDR2 SVGAGI (reference sequence). V was pared by 7 bases and J by 2 bases, with 15 bases between. The CDR3 consists of 14 residues. CDR3 loop: CASILGQFAYEQYF. In nucleotides, the CDR3 is TGTGCCAGCATCCTAGGACAGTTCGCCTACGAGCAGTACTTC.

The CDR3 loop is CASSPGTGEGYEQFF. The CDR3 DNA reads as TGTGCCAGCTCACCAGGGACAGGGGAAGGGTATGAGCAGTTCTTC. The chain links TRBV18 to TRBJ2-1; TRBD1 matches at 10 bases. The germline CDR1 and CDR2 sequences are KGHSH and LQKENI. CDR3 length equals 15 residues. V lost 2 bases and J lost 8; bases outside the gene matches: 6.

This chain uses TRBV2 with TRBJ1-1; the D is unclear. The CDR3 is 11 residues long. Germline loops: CDR1 SNHLY, CDR2 FYNNEI. The V gene lost 8 bases and the J gene lost 11 bases, with 15 bases spanning the gap. The DNA of the CDR3 is TGTGCCAGCTTTGCCGCAGTGAGGGCTTTCTTT. Amino acid sequence: CASFAAVRAFF.

The chain combines TRBV11-3 with TRBJ1-2; perhaps TRBD1 as D (5 bases). V was clipped by 1 base and J by 4 bases, with 10 bases between them. Germline V gene sequence: CDR1 SGHNT, CDR2 YENEEA. The CDR3 is 14 residues long. The CDR3 spells CASSLAAGPYGYTF. As DNA, the CDR3 is TGTGCCAGCAGCTTAGCCGCAGGGCCCTATGGCTACACCTTC.

V usage is TRBV18 and J usage is TRBJ2-1; 9 bases are a match to TRBD2. The CDR3 sequence is 14 residues long. Germline assignment: CDR1 KGHSH and CDR2 LQKENI. V trimming: 4 bases; J trimming: 10 bases; junction bases outside the gene matches: 8. As DNA, the CDR3 is TGTGCCAGCTCACTCGGACTAGCGCGGGAGGAGCAGTTCTTC. Protein product: CASSLGLAREEQFF.

The rearrangement joins TRBV5-1 to TRBJ1-6; 9 bases agree with TRBD1. V lost 3 bases and J lost 4; bases outside the gene matches: 2. CDR1 is SGHRS, CDR2 YFSETQ, per germline. This CDR3 region has 15 residues. CDR3 sequence: CASSWDRDYNSPLHF. DNA for the CDR3: TGCGCCAGCAGCTGGGACAGGGATTATAATTCACCCCTCCACTTT.

The rearrangement uses TRBV18 and TRBJ2-1; D might be TRBD2 (5 bases). This CDR3 has 15 residues. The V and J ends lost 3 bases and 9 bases respectively, with 18 bases between them. Per germline, CDR1 KGHSH and CDR2 LQKENI. CDR3 amino acids: CASSPPSRSAGEQFF. The DNA for the CDR3 is TGTGCCAGCTCACCTCCTTCCCGGTCGGCGGGTGAGCAGTTCTTC.

The J gene is TRBJ2-2, the V gene TRBV4-1, with D uncertain. V was shortened by 0 bases and J by 6 bases, with 11 bases between the two germline ends. This CDR3 is 15 amino acids long. Looked up from germline, CDR1 is MGHRA and CDR2 is YSYEKL. CDR3 amino acids: CASSQDQPLPGELFF. DNA for the CDR3: TGCGCCAGCAGCCAAGATCAGCCACTACCCGGGGAGCTGTTTTTT.

The V gene is TRBV7-2, the J gene TRBJ2-2; tentatively, D is TRBD1 (5 bases). This CDR3 spans 16 amino acids. Germline V gene lookup returns CDR1 SGHTA and CDR2 FQGNSA. Deletions cut 1 base from V and 5 bases from J, with 14 bases between. CDR3 loop: CASSLVGRAGTGELFF. DNA for the CDR3: TGTGCCAGCAGCTTAGTCGGCAGGGCTGGGACCGGGGAGCTGTTTTTT.

The chain combines TRBV5-1 with TRBJ1-5; TRBD1 is a possible D gene (6 bases). This CDR3 is 15 amino acids long. V lost 4 bases, J lost 3 bases, and 14 bases lay in between. The germline V gene has CDR1 SGHRS and CDR2 YFSETQ. In DNA, the CDR3 is TGCGCCAGCAGCCTCACGGGGGGGCCCAATCAGCCCCAGCATTTT. This translates into CASSLTGGPNQPQHF.

Here the CDR3 DNA reads TGTGCCAGCAGCGTAGCTGGGGGGACAGGCTCCTACGAGCAGTACTTC. Protein: CASSVAGGTGSYEQYF. The gene calls are TRBV9 and TRBJ2-7; 8 bases fit TRBD1. The V gene's germline CDR1 is SGDLS and CDR2 YYNGEE. V lost 0 bases, J lost 0 bases, and 5 bases stayed unmatched. The length of the CDR3 is 16 residues. Full variable domain (missing parts from reference TRBV9 and TRBJ2-7): DSGVTQTPKHLITATGQRVTLRCSPRSGDLSVYWYQQSLDQGLQFLIQYYNGEERAKGNILERFSAQQFPDLHSELNLSSLELGDSALYFCASSVAGGTGSYEQYFGPGTRLTVT.

This rearrangement joins TRBV7-6 to TRBJ2-7, with D maybe TRBD2 (6 bases). Trimming left V 5 bases short and J 3 bases short, with 17 bases between. Germline values: CDR1 SGHVS, CDR2 FNYEAQ. This CDR3 contains 15 residues. The CDR3 region has the DNA TGTGCCAGCAGCACGCGGGACGGCGAATTCTACGAGCAGTACTTC. This sequence encodes CASSTRDGEFYEQYF.

J is TRBJ1-2 and V is TRBV27, with a tentative D call TRBD1 (5 bases). The CDR3 loop spans 12 amino acids. With 4 bases removed from V and 10 bases from J, the gap between germline ends came to 13 bases. The germline gives CDR1 MNHEY, CDR2 SMNVEV (reference sequence). The CDR3 bases are TGTGCCAGCAGTTCTTTGCAGGGTTCCTACACCTTC. Amino acids: CASSSLQGSYTF.

This chain connects TRBV4-1 to TRBJ1-4, with TRBD1 matching 8 bases. Losses at the gene ends were 5 bases for V and 3 bases for J; bases not matched to a gene: 5. Germline values: CDR1 MGHRA, CDR2 YSYEKL. The CDR3 runs 15 residues. This CDR3 reads CASSGKDRANEKLFF. The CDR3 nucleotides are TGCGCCAGCAGCGGAAAGGACAGGGCTAATGAAAAACTGTTTTTT.

The CDR3 spells CASSLAGTGSSYGYTF. CDR3 DNA sequence: TGTGCCAGCAGCCTCGCCGGGACAGGCAGCAGCTATGGCTACACCTTC. This rearrangement joins TRBV11-2 to TRBJ1-2; TRBD1 aligns across 8 bases. From germline, CDR1 is SGHAT and CDR2 FQNNGV. With V trimmed by 5 bases and J by 4 bases, 12 bases remained unmatched. This CDR3 comprises 16 residues. Based on the CDR3 plus reference TRBV11-2 and TRBJ1-2, the full variable domain is EAGVAQSPRYKIIEKRQSVAFWCNPISGHATLYWYQQILGQGPKLLIQFQNNGVVDDSQLPKDRFSAERLKGVDSTLKIQPAKLEDSAVYLCASSLAGTGSSYGYTFGSGTRLTVV.

This chain links TRBV6-1 with TRBJ2-7; D not certain. Germline CDR1 is MNHNS and CDR2 is SASEGT. CDR3 length: 11 residues. The V end was cut by 4 bases, the J end by 2 bases, with 3 bases between. The CDR3 DNA reads TGTGCCAGCAGTGGCGCCTACGAGCAGTACTTC. Translation: CASSGAYEQYF.

The rearrangement links TRBV6-4 to TRBJ1-1, with D unresolved. This CDR3 is built from 15 residues. The V gene lost 3 bases and the J gene lost 1 base, with 12 bases spanning the gap. Looked up from germline, CDR1 is MRHNA and CDR2 is SNTAGT. The CDR3 protein is CASSESHVWNTEAFF. The CDR3 nucleotides read TGTGCCAGCAGTGAGTCCCATGTTTGGAACACTGAAGCTTTCTTT.

V gene TRBV9 combines with J gene TRBJ2-3; 11 positions agree with TRBD2. The V gene end was trimmed by 4 bases and the J gene end by 3 bases; junction bases not matched to a gene: 4. The CDR3 is 15 amino acids. Germline-derived CDR1 and CDR2 are SGDLS and YYNGEE. The CDR3 DNA reads TGTGCCAGCAGCTCGACTAGCGGGGCAACAGATACGCAGTATTTT. The encoded protein is CASSSTSGATDTQYF.

The chain is built from TRBV11-3 and TRBJ1-2; D is possibly TRBD1 (5 bases). This CDR3 region has 14 residues. Trimming left V 2 bases short and J 6 bases short, with 13 bases between. Germline V gives CDR1 SGHNT, CDR2 YENEEA. The CDR3 region is CASSLTTGEDGYTF. CDR3 bases: TGTGCCAGCAGCTTAACTACGGGGGAGGATGGCTACACCTTC.